The source of this TCR beta chain is a study of cytomegalovirus exposure and HLA in healthy donors. General observations from the study: The study assumed roughly uniform donor sequencing depth for presence/absence analyses.

V was clipped by 3 bases and J by 7 bases; unmatched bases: 8. Germline CDR1 SGHTA, CDR2 FQGNSA. This CDR3 region has 14 residues. Worth noting for this clone: Its antigen is unknown.

Primers: 60 Vbeta forward and 13 Jbeta reverse. Sequencing used immunoSEQ multiplex PCR; TCRdb keeps in-frame clones, though not all of them. This sample has roughly 200,000 clones; roughly 85% occur once, and the top ten carry approximately 0.7%. The genes are TRBV7-2 and TRBJ2-7; 8 bases line up with TRBD2. The sequenced sample was PBMCs. The TCR originated in a woman aged 40 to 55 in good health and CMV-seronegative. In DNA, the CDR3 is TGTGCCAGCAGCTTTGACCTTCGGGGGGGAGAGCAGTACTTC. As protein: CASSFDLRGGEQYF.